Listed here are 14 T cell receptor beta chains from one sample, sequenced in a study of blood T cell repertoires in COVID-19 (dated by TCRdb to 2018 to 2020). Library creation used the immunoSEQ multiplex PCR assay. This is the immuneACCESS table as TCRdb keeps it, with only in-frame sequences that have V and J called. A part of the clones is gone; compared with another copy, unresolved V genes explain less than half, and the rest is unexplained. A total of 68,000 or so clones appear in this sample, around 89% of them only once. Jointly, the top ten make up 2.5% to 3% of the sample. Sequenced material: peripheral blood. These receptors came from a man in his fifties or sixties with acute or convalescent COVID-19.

CDR3 protein: CASSLTGADEQFF. The CDR3 DNA reads as TGCGCCAGCAGCCTGACTGGGGCGGATGAGCAGTTCTTC. This chain joins TRBV5-1 and TRBJ2-1; D is possibly TRBD1 (5 bases). In germline, CDR1 is SGHRS, CDR2 YFSETQ. The CDR3 loop spans 13 amino acids. The V gene lost 4 bases and the J gene lost 8 bases, with 13 bases spanning the gap.

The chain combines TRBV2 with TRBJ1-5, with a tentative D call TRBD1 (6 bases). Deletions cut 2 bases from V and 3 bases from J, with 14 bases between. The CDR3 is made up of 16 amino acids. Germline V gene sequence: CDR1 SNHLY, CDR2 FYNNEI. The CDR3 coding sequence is TGTGCCAGCAGTGAATCGGGGGGGCCTACCAATCAGCCCCAGCATTTT. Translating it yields CASSESGGPTNQPQHF.

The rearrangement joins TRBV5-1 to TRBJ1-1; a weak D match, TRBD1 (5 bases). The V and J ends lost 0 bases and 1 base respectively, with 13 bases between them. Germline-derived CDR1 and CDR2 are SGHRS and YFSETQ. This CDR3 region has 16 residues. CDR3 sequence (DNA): TGCGCCAGCAGCTTGGACGGGGGTGGGGAGAACACTGAAGCTTTCTTT. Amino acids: CASSLDGGGENTEAFF. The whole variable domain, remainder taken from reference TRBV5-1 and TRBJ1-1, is KAGVTQTPRYLIKTRGQQVTLSCSPISGHRSVSWYQQTPGQGLQFLFEYFSETQRNKGNFPGRFSGRQFSNSRSEMNVSTLELGDSALYLCASSLDGGGENTEAFFGQGTRLTVV.

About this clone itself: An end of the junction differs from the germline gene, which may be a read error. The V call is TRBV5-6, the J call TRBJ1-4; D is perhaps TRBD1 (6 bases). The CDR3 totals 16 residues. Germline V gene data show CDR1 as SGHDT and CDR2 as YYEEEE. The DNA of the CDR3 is TGTGCCAGCAGCTTGAAGGGGGACCCACCAGTCGCGCTTTGGGTATTT. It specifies CASSLKGDPPVALWVF.

CDR3 amino acids: CAWSLQGSNQPQHF. In DNA form, the CDR3 reads TGTGCCTGGAGTTTACAGGGATCGAATCAGCCCCAGCATTTT. This rearrangement joins TRBV30 to TRBJ1-5; a weak D match, TRBD1 (6 bases). The CDR3 consists of 14 residues. Germline values: CDR1 GTSNPN, CDR2 SVGIG (reference sequence). Trimming cost V 2 bases and J 4 bases, with 12 bases left between them. Full variable domain (missing parts from reference TRBV30 and TRBJ1-5): SQTIHQWPATLVQPVGSPLSLECTVEGTSNPNLYWYRQAAGRGLQLLFYSVGIGQISSEVPQNLSASRPQDRQFILSSKKLLLSDSGFYLCAWSLQGSNQPQHFGDGTRLSIL.

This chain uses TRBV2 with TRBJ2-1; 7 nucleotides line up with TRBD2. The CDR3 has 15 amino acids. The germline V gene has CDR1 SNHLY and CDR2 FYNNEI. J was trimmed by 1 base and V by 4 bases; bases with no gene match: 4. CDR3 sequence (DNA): TGTGCCAGCAGTGGGACTAGTATTTCCTACAATGAGCAGTTCTTC. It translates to CASSGTSISYNEQFF.

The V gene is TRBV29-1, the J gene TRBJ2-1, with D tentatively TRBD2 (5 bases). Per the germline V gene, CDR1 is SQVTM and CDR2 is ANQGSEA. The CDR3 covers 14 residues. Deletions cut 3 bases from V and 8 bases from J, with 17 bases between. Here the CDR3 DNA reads TGCAGCGTTGAGTCAGAGGGATCCGGGGATGAGCAGTTCTTC. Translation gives CSVESEGSGDEQFF.

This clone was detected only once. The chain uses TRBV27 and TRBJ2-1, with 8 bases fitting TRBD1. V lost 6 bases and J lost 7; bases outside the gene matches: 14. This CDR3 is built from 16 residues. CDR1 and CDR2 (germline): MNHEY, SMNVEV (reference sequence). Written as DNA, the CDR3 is TGTGCCAGCAGCCCCGTTCGGACAGGGCGGCGGAATGAGCAGTTCTTC. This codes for CASSPVRTGRRNEQFF.

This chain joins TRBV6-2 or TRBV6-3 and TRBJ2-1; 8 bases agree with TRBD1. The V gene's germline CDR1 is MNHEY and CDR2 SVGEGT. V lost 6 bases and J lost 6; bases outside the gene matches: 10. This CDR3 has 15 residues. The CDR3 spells CASRYRGNLRNEQFF. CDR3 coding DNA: TGTGCCAGCAGATACAGGGGGAACCTCCGCAATGAGCAGTTCTTC.

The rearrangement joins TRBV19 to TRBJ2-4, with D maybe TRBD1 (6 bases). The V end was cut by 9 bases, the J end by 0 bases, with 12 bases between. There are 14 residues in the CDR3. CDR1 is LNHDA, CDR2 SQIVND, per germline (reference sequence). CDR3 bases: TGTGCCAGCCGGGACACCTTAGCCAAAAACATTCAGTACTTC. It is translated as CASRDTLAKNIQYF.

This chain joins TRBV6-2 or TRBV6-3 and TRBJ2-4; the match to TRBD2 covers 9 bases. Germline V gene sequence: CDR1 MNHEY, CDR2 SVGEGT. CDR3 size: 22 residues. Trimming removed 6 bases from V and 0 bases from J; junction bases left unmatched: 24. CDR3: CASSPNPRRGTSSRLAKNIQYF. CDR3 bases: TGTGCCAGCAGCCCTAATCCCCGGAGGGGGACTAGCAGTCGCCTAGCCAAAAACATTCAGTACTTC.

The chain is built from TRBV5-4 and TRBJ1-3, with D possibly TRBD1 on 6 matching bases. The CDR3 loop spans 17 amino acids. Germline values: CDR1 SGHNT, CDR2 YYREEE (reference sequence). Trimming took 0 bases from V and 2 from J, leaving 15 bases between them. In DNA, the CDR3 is TGTGCCAGCAGCTTGGAGGCGACAGGACGCGCTGGAAACACCATATATTTT. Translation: CASSLEATGRAGNTIYF. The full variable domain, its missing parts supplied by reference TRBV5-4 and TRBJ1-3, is ETGVTQSPTHLIKTRGQQVTLRCSSQSGHNTVSWYQQALGQGPQFIFQYYREEENGRGNFPPRFSGLQFPNYSSELNVNALELDDSALYLCASSLEATGRAGNTIYFGEGSWLTVV.

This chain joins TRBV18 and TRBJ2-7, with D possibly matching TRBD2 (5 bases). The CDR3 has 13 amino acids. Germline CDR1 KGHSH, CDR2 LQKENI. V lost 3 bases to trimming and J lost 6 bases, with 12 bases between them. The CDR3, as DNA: TGTGCCAGCTCACCTTACGGGGATGGCGAGCAGTACGTC. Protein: CASSPYGDGEQYV.

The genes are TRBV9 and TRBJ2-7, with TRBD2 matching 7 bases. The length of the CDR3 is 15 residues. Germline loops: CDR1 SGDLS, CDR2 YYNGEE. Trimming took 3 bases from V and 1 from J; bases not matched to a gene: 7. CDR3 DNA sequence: TGTGCCAGCAGCGGAACTAGCGCCGCATCCTACGAGCAGTACTTC. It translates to CASSGTSAASYEQYF.